Listed below are T cell receptor beta chains from one sample, sequenced in a study of shared clonotypes between healthy human individuals. The protocol was immunoSEQ multiplex PCR, while the TCRdb copy is restricted to in-frame clones and leaves out a portion. The data show millions of clones, approximately 94% seen once. Sequencing was carried out using naive CD4+ T cells sorted from blood. The receptors shown here come from a man younger than 30 in good health. Both conserved end residues are part of each CDR3. The order of the fields is D gene, V gene, J gene, CDR3 length, clone size, CDR3 DNA, CDR3 protein. D genes are given only for firm matches. Clone size appears in some rows only: once, few, many, or a class for an expanded clone.

d_gene: -
v_gene: TRBV5-4
j_gene: TRBJ2-7
len: 12
abundance: -
CDR3nt: TGTGCCAGCAGCGTGGACGGCTACGAGCAGTACTTC
CDR3aa: CASSVDGYEQYF

d_gene: -
v_gene: TRBV18
j_gene: TRBJ2-7
len: 14
abundance: -
CDR3nt: TGTGCCAGCTCACCAGAGGCAGGCTCCCACGAGCAGTACTTC
CDR3aa: CASSPEAGSHEQYF

d_gene: -
v_gene: TRBV4-3
j_gene: TRBJ2-7
len: 15
abundance: -
CDR3nt: TGCGCCAGCAGCCGAGAACAGGGTGCCTCCTACGAGCAGTACTTC
CDR3aa: CASSREQGASYEQYF

d_gene: -
v_gene: TRBV6-1
j_gene: TRBJ1-2
len: 15
abundance: -
CDR3nt: TGTGCCAGCAGTGTTTACAGCGGGGGCGCCTATGGCTACACCTTC
CDR3aa: CASSVYSGGAYGYTF

d_gene: -
v_gene: TRBV6-5
j_gene: TRBJ2-3
len: 11
abundance: -
CDR3nt: TGTGCCACCTTAAGGTCAGATACGCAGTATTTT
CDR3aa: CATLRSDTQYF

d_gene: -
v_gene: TRBV7-2
j_gene: TRBJ2-1
len: 15
abundance: once
CDR3nt: TGTGCCAGCAGCTTAGTTCCCGAGATAAACAATGAGCAGTTCTTC
CDR3aa: CASSLVPEINNEQFF

d_gene: -
v_gene: TRBV5-1
j_gene: TRBJ2-7
len: 15
abundance: -
CDR3nt: TGCGCCAGCAGCTCTCAGGGTAGGGGCGACTACGAGCAGTACTTC
CDR3aa: CASSSQGRGDYEQYF

d_gene: -
v_gene: TRBV29-1
j_gene: TRBJ2-7
len: 16
abundance: -
CDR3nt: TGCAGCGTTGATGGAGTAGGACAGTCCTCCTCCTACGAGCAGTACTTC
CDR3aa: CSVDGVGQSSSYEQYF

d_gene: TRBD2
v_gene: TRBV5-4
j_gene: TRBJ2-5
len: 15
abundance: -
CDR3nt: TGTGCCAGCAGCCCGGGACTAGAGAGAGGAGAGACCCAGTACTTC
CDR3aa: CASSPGLERGETQYF

d_gene: -
v_gene: TRBV5-6
j_gene: TRBJ2-1
len: 16
abundance: once
CDR3nt: TGTGCCAGCAGCCCTGAGATACGGGGCTCCCAGGGTGAGCAGTTCTTC
CDR3aa: CASSPEIRGSQGEQFF

d_gene: TRBD1
v_gene: TRBV30
j_gene: TRBJ1-6
len: 17
abundance: -
CDR3nt: TGTGCCTGGAGCGGCGGACAGGGCCACTCCTATAATTCACCCCTCCACTTT
CDR3aa: CAWSGGQGHSYNSPLHF

d_gene: -
v_gene: TRBV6-5
j_gene: TRBJ2-7
len: 15
abundance: -
CDR3nt: TGTGCCAGCAGTTTTTCCGGGAAGAGCTCCTACGAGCAGTACTTC
CDR3aa: CASSFSGKSSYEQYF

d_gene: -
v_gene: TRBV20-1
j_gene: TRBJ2-5
len: 11
abundance: -
CDR3nt: TGCAGTGCTGTAGCCCAGGAGACCCAGTACTTC
CDR3aa: CSAVAQETQYF

d_gene: TRBD1
v_gene: TRBV18
j_gene: TRBJ2-1
len: 17
abundance: once
CDR3nt: TGTGCCAGCTCACCTTACACGGTGAGGGCAGGGGGAGATGAGCAGTTCTTC
CDR3aa: CASSPYTVRAGGDEQFF

d_gene: -
v_gene: TRBV2
j_gene: TRBJ1-4
len: 14
abundance: -
CDR3nt: TGTGCCACCCGGAGGGGAGGGGTGAATGAAAAACTGTTTTTT
CDR3aa: CATRRGGVNEKLFF

d_gene: TRBD2
v_gene: TRBV7-3
j_gene: TRBJ2-4
len: 15
abundance: -
CDR3nt: TGTGCCAGCAGCCAGTTAGCGGGTGGCAAAAACATTCAGTACTTC
CDR3aa: CASSQLAGGKNIQYF

d_gene: TRBD1
v_gene: TRBV2
j_gene: TRBJ1-5
len: 15
abundance: -
CDR3nt: TGTGCCAGCAGTGTTTGGACAGGGGGCAAACAGCCCCAGCATTTT
CDR3aa: CASSVWTGGKQPQHF

d_gene: TRBD2
v_gene: TRBV7-9
j_gene: TRBJ2-3
len: 18
abundance: -
CDR3nt: TGTGCCAGCAGCTCCTTGTTTGGTAGCGGGAGACGCACAGATACGCAGTATTTT
CDR3aa: CASSSLFGSGRRTDTQYF

d_gene: TRBD1
v_gene: TRBV10-3
j_gene: TRBJ2-5
len: 15
abundance: -
CDR3nt: TGTGCCATCAGTGGCGGGACAGGGGGCATTGAGACCCAGTACTTC
CDR3aa: CAISGGTGGIETQYF

d_gene: -
v_gene: TRBV28
j_gene: TRBJ1-4
len: 16
abundance: -
CDR3nt: TGTGCCAGCAGTTTAGGATTGATGCAGGGAAATGAAAAACTGTTTTTT
CDR3aa: CASSLGLMQGNEKLFF

d_gene: -
v_gene: TRBV7-6
j_gene: TRBJ2-5
len: 13
abundance: -
CDR3nt: TGTGCCAGCACCTTCGGCAGGGCTGAAACCCAGTACTTC
CDR3aa: CASTFGRAETQYF

d_gene: TRBD1
v_gene: TRBV6-1
j_gene: TRBJ1-1
len: 14
abundance: -
CDR3nt: TGTGCCAGCAGTGCGCAGGGGGGAGGGACTGAAGCTTTCTTT
CDR3aa: CASSAQGGGTEAFF

d_gene: TRBD2
v_gene: TRBV11-3
j_gene: TRBJ2-2
len: 16
abundance: -
CDR3nt: TGTGCCAGCAGCGCCTCCGGGACTAGCGGGAGCGGGGAGCTGTTTTTT
CDR3aa: CASSASGTSGSGELFF

d_gene: TRBD1
v_gene: TRBV28
j_gene: TRBJ2-7
len: 16
abundance: -
CDR3nt: TGTGCCAGCAAACCCCCGGTTGGTGACAGGGGGTACGAGCAGTACTTC
CDR3aa: CASKPPVGDRGYEQYF

d_gene: TRBD1
v_gene: TRBV11-2
j_gene: TRBJ2-2
len: 14
abundance: -
CDR3nt: TGTGCCAGCAGCTTAGTCGACAGGGCCGGGGAGCTGTTTTTT
CDR3aa: CASSLVDRAGELFF

d_gene: -
v_gene: TRBV11-2
j_gene: TRBJ1-5
len: 14
abundance: -
CDR3nt: TGTGCCAGCAGCTTAGGACAGGCGGCACAGCCCCAGCATTTT
CDR3aa: CASSLGQAAQPQHF

d_gene: -
v_gene: TRBV5-1
j_gene: TRBJ2-7
len: 12
abundance: -
CDR3nt: TGCGCCAGCAGCTTGGATAGAGCCGAGCAGTACTTC
CDR3aa: CASSLDRAEQYF

d_gene: TRBD2
v_gene: TRBV7-6
j_gene: TRBJ2-5
len: 14
abundance: -
CDR3nt: TGTGCCAGCAGCGGCCGGGGGGAACAAGAGACCCAGTACTTC
CDR3aa: CASSGRGEQETQYF

d_gene: -
v_gene: TRBV10-3
j_gene: TRBJ2-5
len: 13
abundance: -
CDR3nt: TGTGCCATCAGTGGAGGGGCCGGGGAGACCCAGTACTTC
CDR3aa: CAISGGAGETQYF

d_gene: -
v_gene: TRBV9
j_gene: TRBJ2-2
len: 14
abundance: -
CDR3nt: TGTGCCAGCAGCGTGACCGGTAACACCGGGGAGCTGTTTTTT
CDR3aa: CASSVTGNTGELFF

d_gene: TRBD2
v_gene: TRBV10-3
j_gene: TRBJ2-3
len: 17
abundance: once
CDR3nt: TGTGCCATCAGTGACAGAGTAGCGGGCCCTAGCACAGATACGCAGTATTTT
CDR3aa: CAISDRVAGPSTDTQYF

d_gene: -
v_gene: TRBV9
j_gene: TRBJ2-3
len: 18
abundance: -
CDR3nt: TGTGCCAGCAGCGTAGATAAGGGAATTGCTCTAGGCACAGATACGCAGTATTTT
CDR3aa: CASSVDKGIALGTDTQYF

d_gene: -
v_gene: TRBV7-2
j_gene: TRBJ2-3
len: 14
abundance: few
CDR3nt: TGTGCCAGCGCTGATAGGAGGGGCACAGATACGCAGTATTTT
CDR3aa: CASADRRGTDTQYF

d_gene: TRBD1
v_gene: TRBV6-5
j_gene: TRBJ2-5
len: 13
abundance: -
CDR3nt: TGTGCCTCCGCCAGGGGGTACCAAGAGACCCAGTACTTC
CDR3aa: CASARGYQETQYF

d_gene: -
v_gene: TRBV10-3
j_gene: TRBJ2-7
len: 12
abundance: few
CDR3nt: TGTGCCATCAGTGACAGTTCCTACGAGCAGTACTTC
CDR3aa: CAISDSSYEQYF

d_gene: TRBD1
v_gene: TRBV5-1
j_gene: TRBJ1-3
len: 18
abundance: -
CDR3nt: TGCGCCAGCAGCTATCAGACAGGGACTTCTGTGGCTGGAAACACCATATATTTT
CDR3aa: CASSYQTGTSVAGNTIYF

d_gene: TRBD1
v_gene: TRBV10-3
j_gene: TRBJ1-5
len: 15
abundance: -
CDR3nt: TGTGCCATCAGTGAGTCGGGACAGGGTAATCAGCCCCAGCATTTT
CDR3aa: CAISESGQGNQPQHF

d_gene: -
v_gene: TRBV7-2
j_gene: TRBJ2-7
len: 15
abundance: -
CDR3nt: TGTGCCAGCAGCTTAGTCCCAGGGAAATCCTACGAGCAGTACTTC
CDR3aa: CASSLVPGKSYEQYF

d_gene: -
v_gene: TRBV5-1
j_gene: TRBJ2-5
len: 12
abundance: -
CDR3nt: TGCGCCAGCAGCTTGGGATCAGAGACCCAGTACTTC
CDR3aa: CASSLGSETQYF

d_gene: -
v_gene: TRBV11-2
j_gene: TRBJ1-1
len: 14
abundance: -
CDR3nt: TGTGCCAGCAGCATACAGACACGGAACACTGAAGCTTTCTTT
CDR3aa: CASSIQTRNTEAFF

d_gene: TRBD1
v_gene: TRBV19
j_gene: TRBJ2-2
len: 18
abundance: -
CDR3nt: TGTGCCAGTAGTAACCCTCCCGGGACAGTGATCGGCACCGGGGAGCTGTTTTTT
CDR3aa: CASSNPPGTVIGTGELFF

d_gene: TRBD1
v_gene: TRBV11-2
j_gene: TRBJ1-3
len: 17
abundance: -
CDR3nt: TGTGCCAGCAGCCCAATACAGGGGGCACCCTCTGGAAACACCATATATTTT
CDR3aa: CASSPIQGAPSGNTIYF

d_gene: TRBD1
v_gene: TRBV25-1
j_gene: TRBJ1-1
len: 14
abundance: once
CDR3nt: TGTGCCAGCAGGGAGACAGGGATGAACACTGAAGCTTTCTTT
CDR3aa: CASRETGMNTEAFF

d_gene: -
v_gene: TRBV4-3
j_gene: TRBJ2-7
len: 13
abundance: -
CDR3nt: TGCGCCAGCAGCCAATCCCACGCGTCCGAGCAGTACTTC
CDR3aa: CASSQSHASEQYF